This T cell receptor beta chain was identified in a study of Ad26.COV2.S vaccination and SARS-CoV-2 variants. In the study overall: Ad26.COV2.S was injected intramuscularly once or twice, 56 days apart.

Trimming shortened V by 3 bases and J by 3 bases, and 9 bases separated the two germline ends. Germline values: CDR1 SGHDT, CDR2 YYEEEE. This CDR3 spans 13 amino acids. Treatment noted: roughly 19 received Ad26.COV2.S at low or high dose, single or two shots; roughly five received placebo; per-sample allocation not given. Sampling took place 63 days after the first vaccine or placebo injection. Boston supplied an adult donor aged 18-55 years. TCRdb keeps only in-frame clones here, not all; method: immunoSEQ multiplex PCR. The sample lists about 390,000 clones, less than 90% seen once, with roughly 3.2% in the top ten.

The source is a person aged 18-65 years who received the Ad26.COV2.S COVID-19 vaccine or a placebo. Sequences were derived from peripheral blood, sampled in a trial of Ad26.COV2.S vaccine versus placebo. The chain has TRBV5-6 and TRBJ1-1, with D possibly matching TRBD1 (6 bases). The CDR3 loop reads CASSSTGDTEAFF. The CDR3, as DNA: TGTGCCAGCAGCTCGACAGGCGACACTGAAGCTTTCTTT. Full variable domain (rest looked up from reference TRBV5-6 and TRBJ1-1): DAGVTQSPTHLIKTRGQQVTLRCSPKSGHDTVSWYQQALGQGPQFIFQYYEEEERQRGNFPDRFSGHQFPNYSSELNVNALLLGDSALYLCASSSTGDTEAFFGQGTRLTVV.